This paragraph covers one TCR beta chain sequence. Its antigen is not yet known. Nothing much larger sits one base from this clone, and base qualities are not available. Library preparation was by the immunoSEQ multiplex PCR assay. The authors processed their data as follows. A statistical classification framework was developed to diagnose cytomegalovirus status using the catalog of TCR beta chain sequences. This is the immuneACCESS table as TCRdb keeps it, with only in-frame sequences that have V and J called. A part of the clones is gone; compared with another copy, unresolved V genes explain less than half, and the rest is unexplained. V and J calls and clone size are as listed in that table; D and trimming were resolved from the DNA. For this sample there are roughly 150,000 clones; 85% to 90% appear just once. The ten top clones hold 4% to 4.5% of the sample. V is pared back by 4 bases and J by 4 bases, with 30 bases lying between the germline termini. From the cysteine up to the phenylalanine, the CDR3 has a length of 19 residues. CDR3 DNA is the only sequence kept; it has 57 bases, read in frame from the first base. The germline V gene gives CDR1 as SGHRS and CDR2 as YFSETQ.

The donors belonged to the validation cohort of about 130 subjects, which was separate from the roughly 680-subject first cohort. The sample is drawn from a study of cytomegalovirus exposure and HLA in healthy donors listed by TCRdb under 2017. Broadly, across the study: According to a later analysis, one platform produced both the 120 validation repertoires and the roughly 640 repertoires of the first cohort. Along with the approximately 650-subject first cohort, a separate validation cohort of over a hundred different subjects was used. High-throughput TCR immunosequencing, statistical association of individual TCRs with disease status, and machine learning were combined to predict cytomegalovirus infection status. The study aimed to test whether cataloging public T cell receptors could reveal signatures of past pathogen exposure. Study-level results and caveats: In both the original and validation cohorts, the classifier was reported to diagnose cytomegalovirus status with high specificity and sensitivity. A later analysis had no HLA typing for the validation cohort, so co-occurrence there was scored across all 110 or so repertoires. Subsequent analysis determined that TCRs grouped into clusters in the first cohort also showed a tendency toward co-occurrence across the 120 or so validation repertoires, and 94% of cluster scores exceeded 0. According to the authors, the approach could potentially be generalized to other disease states and immunological phenotypes. While some public TCRs were present in many individuals, most TCR sequences turned up only very rarely across donors. A total of 164 TCR beta chains were listed by the study as associated with cytomegalovirus. In vitro tests confirmed that a few of the cytomegalovirus-associated TCR beta chains recognize cytomegalovirus antigens.

This sequence was found in a man aged 18-30 years in good health and CMV-seropositive. The sequence joins TRBV5-1 to TRBJ2-7; matching of 6 bases hints at TRBD2 as the D gene. What was sequenced was PBMCs. The DNA reads TGCGCCAGCAGCCAGGAGGCGGGGAGAAGGGGTGGGGCCCCTTACGAGCAGTACTTC. Protein translation: CASSQEAGRRGGAPYEQYF.